This T cell receptor beta chain was retrieved from a study of shared clonotypes between healthy human individuals. There were only Caucasian adults among the donors, and all lived in Nashville, Tennessee. This clone came up many times. Its specificity is not known. DNA at 200 ng, 25,000 to 30,000 T cell genomes, went into sorted-subset replicate PCRs. The method was immunoSEQ multiplex PCR; TCRdb's version includes in-frame clones alone and lacks a portion of them. This sample yields 110,000 or so clones, of which over 65% are seen a single time; more than 20% belongs to the top ten. Study observations and caveats: For sorted subsets, rarefaction showed incomplete sequencing despite large depth. It was expected that sequencing depth would affect clonotype sharing among donors.

Trimming removed 6 bases at V and 7 bases at J, with 19 bases between. From germline, CDR1 is MNHNS and CDR2 SASEGT. The CDR3 contains 14 residues. The J gene is TRBJ2-7, the V gene TRBV6-1; D is perhaps TRBD1 (6 bases). The sequence was obtained from a woman under 40 in good health. Sequencing was carried out using memory CD8+ T cells sorted from blood. Subset: CD45RO+ cells pooled with CCR7-negative TemRA cells. The CDR3: CASSQQGPPGEQYF. As DNA, the CDR3 is TGTGCCAGCAGCCAACAGGGTCCCCCAGGAGAGCAGTACTTC.